This TCR beta chain originates from a study of regulatory T cells in long-lasting Graves disease. Study-level background: Antithyroid drugs had been taken by newly diagnosed Graves' patients for under 3 months. Study findings and constraints: Persistent-disease Graves' patients showed less TCR diversity than new cases.

Arm-PCR of CDR3 regions and iRepertoire HTBI primers were the basis on which TCR beta libraries were built. TCRdb passed the multiplex PCR reads through MiXCR, listing each CDR3 protein once. The sample records some 450,000 distinct CDR3 sequences, about 16% being singletons. Germline V gives CDR1 LNHNV, CDR2 YYDKDF (reference sequence). V shed 5 bases and J shed 1 base, with 12 bases lying between them. The CDR3 has 15 amino acids. Time point given: newly diagnosed GD, antithyroid drugs for less than 3 months. TCR sequences were obtained from RNA taken from PBMCs. A word on this clonotype: Its specificity is unknown.

The same data also went into a second study, on T cells in Graves' hyperthyroidism and ophthalmopathy. This second report adds: Those with hyperthyroidism were 18 to 65 years old, newly diagnosed, and ill for under 2 months.

V and J are TRBV15 and TRBJ2-1; D unresolved. This specimen consisted of peripheral blood mononuclear cells (PBMCs), obtained at new diagnosis, from a patient treated with antithyroid drugs. This sequence was found in a woman under 40 with Graves disease. CDR3 nucleotide sequence: TGTGCCACCAGCCCGGCGTACGAGTCCTACAATGAGCAGTTCTTC. This gives the protein CATSPAYESYNEQFF.